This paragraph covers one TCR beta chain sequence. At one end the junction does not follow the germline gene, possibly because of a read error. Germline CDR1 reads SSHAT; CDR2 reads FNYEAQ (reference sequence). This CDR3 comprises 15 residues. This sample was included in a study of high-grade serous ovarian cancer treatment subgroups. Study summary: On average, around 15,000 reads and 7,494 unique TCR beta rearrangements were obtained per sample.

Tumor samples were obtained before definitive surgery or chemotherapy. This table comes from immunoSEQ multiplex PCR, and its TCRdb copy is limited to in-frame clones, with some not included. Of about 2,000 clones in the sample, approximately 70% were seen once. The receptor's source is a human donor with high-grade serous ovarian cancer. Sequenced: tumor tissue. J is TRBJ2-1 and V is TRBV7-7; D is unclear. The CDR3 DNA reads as TGTGCTAGCAGCTCCGAAGTCTCCCCCTACAATGAGCAGTTCTTC. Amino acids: CASSSEVSPYNEQFF.